The 8 T cell receptor beta chains below come from one sample, sequenced in a study of T-cell reconstitution after alpha-beta-depleted transplantation in children. Unique molecular identifiers were used to barcode this TCRbeta library. Each CDR3 protein gets one entry after TCRdb re-called the PCR reads with MiXCR. The sample includes approximately 510,000 distinct CDR3 sequences, around 16% seen only once; the top ten take roughly 3.3%. The sequences come from PBMCs from the stem cell graft donor, collected from the stem cell graft. The receptors derive from a human donor who donated a stem cell graft to a child with acute lymphoblastic leukemia.

The chain carries TRBV29-1 and TRBJ2-5, with 8 positions matching TRBD2. Germline-derived CDR1 and CDR2 are SQVTM and ANQGSEA. The CDR3 spans 15 residues. V shed 7 bases and J 4 bases; nucleotides not matched to a gene: 14. The CDR3 DNA reads as TGCAGCGGTTTGGCGGGAGGATCAGTCGGAGAGACCCAGTACTTC. Residues: CSGLAGGSVGETQYF.

This chain uses TRBV6-1 with TRBJ2-1; tentatively, D is TRBD1 (5 bases). This CDR3 region has 13 residues. Deletions cut 7 bases from V and 5 bases from J, with 12 bases between. In germline, CDR1 is MNHNS, CDR2 SASEGT. DNA of the CDR3: TGTGCCAGCATGAGACAGACCCACAATGAGCAGTTCTTC. Translated: CASMRQTHNEQFF.

This sequence joins TRBV27 and TRBJ2-7, with TRBD1 matching over 7 bases. Germline loops: CDR1 MNHEY, CDR2 SMNVEV (reference sequence). The CDR3 sequence is 14 residues long. J was trimmed by 6 bases and V by 0 bases; bases with no gene match: 5. The CDR3 spells CASSLSAGGSEQYF. The CDR3 bases are TGTGCCAGCAGTTTATCAGCAGGGGGATCCGAGCAGTACTTC.

This clonotype was seen more than once but under ten times. The V gene is TRBV29-1, the J gene TRBJ2-7, with a tentative D call TRBD2 (5 bases). Germline CDR1 SQVTM, CDR2 ANQGSEA. Trimming shortened V by 8 bases and J by 3 bases, and 14 bases separated the two germline ends. This CDR3 is 12 amino acids long. The CDR3 bases are TGCAGCCATATAGACGGGAACTACGAGCAGTACTTC. Encoded protein: CSHIDGNYEQYF.

This clonotype was counted many times. The rearrangement links TRBV12-3 or TRBV12-4 to TRBJ2-5, with 7 bases that match TRBD2. V lost 3 bases, J lost 1 base, and 5 bases stayed unmatched. The CDR3 contains 15 residues. This CDR3 reads CASSFTGLGQETQYF. The CDR3 nucleotides are TGTGCCAGCAGTTTTACCGGACTAGGCCAAGAGACCCAGTACTTC.

This chain uses TRBV27 with TRBJ2-1; 8 nucleotides agree with TRBD2. The CDR3 loop spans 15 amino acids. Trimming cost V 2 bases and J 8 bases; bases outside gene matches: 8. Germline-derived CDR1 and CDR2 are MNHEY and SMNVEV (reference sequence). The CDR3 loop is CASSLTSGPRDEQFF. In DNA form, the CDR3 reads TGTGCCAGCAGTTTAACTAGCGGCCCCCGGGATGAGCAGTTCTTC.

This clonotype showed up just a few times. V usage is TRBV3-1 and J usage is TRBJ2-1; weak D call: TRBD2 (5 bases). The CDR3 covers 14 residues. Deletions cut 3 bases from V and 1 base from J, with 7 bases between. Germline V gene sequence: CDR1 LGHDT, CDR2 YNNKEL (reference sequence). CDR3 sequence (DNA): TGTGCCAGCAGCCACGGACTTTCCTACAATGAGCAGTTCTTC. Its translation is CASSHGLSYNEQFF.

This clonotype occurred many times. The V call is TRBV11-2, the J call TRBJ2-6, with TRBD1 as a possible D gene (5 bases). The germline CDR1 and CDR2 sequences are SGHAT and FQNNGV. The CDR3 has 15 amino acids. V lost 3 bases, J lost 2 bases, and 8 bases lay in between. CDR3 amino acids: CASSFQGTGANVLTF. CDR3 coding DNA: TGTGCCAGCAGCTTTCAGGGAACTGGGGCCAACGTCCTGACTTTC.